These 9 T cell receptor beta chains were sequenced from one sample in a study of T-cell reconstitution after alpha-beta-depleted transplantation in children. Preparation of the TCRbeta library was carried out with unique molecular identifiers. Via MiXCR, TCRdb re-called the PCR reads, giving one row per CDR3 protein. In the table there are hundreds of thousands of distinct CDR3 sequences, more than 10% of which are singletons. The material was PBMCs, obtained from the stem cell graft. Receptors originate from a human donor who donated a stem cell graft to a child with Fanconi anemia.

This clonotype occurred a few times. J is TRBJ2-5 and V is TRBV5-1, with TRBD1 matching 8 bases. The J segment lost 5 bases and the V segment lost 4 bases, leaving 7 bases of the junction unmatched. The CDR3 covers 14 residues. Per the germline V gene, CDR1 is SGHRS and CDR2 is YFSETQ. The CDR3 region is CASSPDRGTETQYF. The CDR3 nucleotides are TGCGCCAGCAGCCCCGACAGGGGTACGGAGACCCAGTACTTC.

The chain is built from TRBV29-1 and TRBJ2-7; maybe TRBD1 (7 bases). CDR1 and CDR2 (germline): SQVTM, ANQGSEA. CDR3 length: 14 residues. V was clipped by 4 bases and J by 3 bases, with 16 bases between them. CDR3 in DNA: TGCAGCGTTGGCGGCAGGGGGGCTCTCTACGAGCAGTACTTC. This sequence encodes CSVGGRGALYEQYF.

This clonotype was counted many times. The gene calls are TRBV4-1 and TRBJ1-2; unclear D gene. Germline V gene data show CDR1 as MGHRA and CDR2 as YSYEKL. The V end was cut by 0 bases, the J end by 0 bases, with 8 bases between. The CDR3 covers 15 residues. This CDR3 reads CASSQDSRTNYGYTF. The CDR3 nucleotides read TGCGCCAGCAGCCAAGATTCCAGGACTAACTATGGCTACACCTTC.

This clonotype occurred a few times. The chain joins TRBV3-1 to TRBJ2-1, with 10 bases aligning to TRBD1. The V and J ends lost 6 bases and 15 bases, in that order; junction bases with no gene match: 11. The CDR3 has 13 residues. Germline values: CDR1 LGHDT, CDR2 YNNKEL (reference sequence). This CDR3 reads CASSPGTGAEGFF. For the CDR3, the DNA is TGTGCCAGCAGTCCCGGGACAGGGGCTGAAGGGTTCTTC.

The sample holds one count of this clonotype. The chain uses TRBV11-2 and TRBJ2-3; 10 bases map to TRBD1. The length of the CDR3 is 15 residues. J was trimmed by 5 bases and V by 3 bases; bases with no gene match: 5. Germline lookup yields CDR1 SGHAT and CDR2 FQNNGV. Here the CDR3 reads CASSFDRGQGDTQYF. The CDR3 DNA reads TGTGCCAGCAGCTTTGACAGGGGGCAGGGAGATACGCAGTATTTT.

The table lists this clonotype with many counts. V usage is TRBV6-5 and J usage is TRBJ1-4; D is unresolved. V was pared by 6 bases and J by 3 bases, with 11 bases between. The CDR3 runs 14 residues. Germline V gene data show CDR1 as MNHEY and CDR2 as SVGAGI. The chain's CDR3 is CASRRTEPNEKLFF. The DNA of the CDR3 is TGTGCCAGCAGGAGGACGGAGCCTAATGAAAAACTGTTTTTT.

The rearrangement links TRBV4-3 to TRBJ2-2, with 8 bases lining up with TRBD1. Per germline, CDR1 LGHNA and CDR2 YSLEER. The CDR3 totals 15 residues. Germline trimming cut 1 base from V and 5 bases from J; bases unmatched to any gene: 3. DNA of the CDR3: TGCGCCAGCAGCCAAGGGACAGGGCAAACCGGGGAGCTGTTTTTT. It is translated as CASSQGTGQTGELFF.

This clonotype occurred a few times. The chain couples TRBV6-5 to TRBJ2-1; the D gene is possibly TRBD2 (6 bases). Germline V gene lookup returns CDR1 MNHEY and CDR2 SVGAGI. V was cut by 6 bases and J by 1 base, with 13 bases left in between. The CDR3 consists of 15 residues. Here the CDR3 DNA reads TGTGCCAGCAGCTTAGCGGCCCCTTCCTACAATGAGCAGTTCTTC. Translation gives CASSLAAPSYNEQFF.

This chain connects TRBV11-1 to TRBJ2-1; the D is unclear. CDR1 and CDR2 (germline): SGHAT, FQDESV (reference sequence). The V end was cut by 0 bases, the J end by 5 bases, with 8 bases between. This CDR3 has 14 amino acids. The CDR3 loop reads CASSLAGIDNEQFF. The CDR3 DNA sequence: TGTGCCAGCAGCTTAGCGGGGATCGACAATGAGCAGTTCTTC.